One sample yielded the 21 T cell receptor beta chains listed below, sequenced in a study of T cell changes during pregnancy in multiple sclerosis. The repertoire was sequenced with immunoSEQ multiplex PCR; TCRdb's copy has only in-frame clones and lacks some. The table shows about 48,000 clones, with 80% to 95% occurring only once. Sequenced material: CD4+ T cells from peripheral blood mononuclear cells, taken in the third trimester of pregnancy. These receptors were obtained from a female donor with multiple sclerosis, enrolled in a pregnancy study.

The CDR3 DNA is TGTGCCAGCAGCTTAATCTCTCTGGCTAGCTCCTATAATTCACCCCTCCACTTT. Its protein product is CASSLISLASSYNSPLHF. The V call is TRBV5-8, the J call TRBJ1-6; D gene unclear. The CDR3 is 18 amino acids. Trimming took 2 bases from V and 0 from J, leaving 15 bases between them. Germline V gene sequence: CDR1 SGHTS, CDR2 YDEGEE.

CDR3 sequence: CASSESGQGKGTGELFF. CDR3 in DNA: TGTGCCAGCAGCGAATCCGGACAGGGGAAAGGCACCGGGGAGCTGTTTTTT. V usage is TRBV9 and J usage is TRBJ2-2; TRBD1 agrees at 9 bases. The V and J ends lost 3 bases and 4 bases, in that order; junction bases with no gene match: 10. CDR1 and CDR2 from the germline V gene are SGDLS and YYNGEE. The CDR3 loop spans 17 amino acids.

In this sample, this clone turned up once. The rearrangement joins TRBV7-9 to TRBJ2-7; tentatively, D is TRBD1 (5 bases). Germline CDR1 is SEHNR and CDR2 is FQNEAQ (reference sequence). This CDR3 has 15 residues. V shed 4 bases and J shed 9 bases, with 22 bases lying between them. As DNA, the CDR3 is TGTGCCAGCAGCTCAACGAAACCGACAGACCGAGGGCAGTACTTC. Translating gives CASSSTKPTDRGQYF.

Only one count was recorded for this clone. The chain is built from TRBV18 and TRBJ1-5, with a weak D call TRBD1 (6 bases). V dropped 0 bases and J dropped 3 bases, with 9 bases sitting between them. Looked up from germline, CDR1 is KGHSH and CDR2 is LQKENI. The CDR3 covers 15 residues. The CDR3 is CASSPPGGDNQPQHF. CDR3 DNA: TGTGCCAGCTCACCACCAGGGGGGGACAATCAGCCCCAGCATTTT.

The V call is TRBV29-1, the J call TRBJ2-5; perhaps TRBD1 as D (5 bases). CDR1 and CDR2 from the germline V gene are SQVTM and ANQGSEA. The CDR3 has 13 amino acids. The V gene lost 7 bases and the J gene lost 2 bases, with 14 bases spanning the gap. The CDR3 DNA reads TGCAGCGCCACCCTTACAGGTCAAGAGACCCAGTACTTC. Protein sequence: CSATLTGQETQYF.

The chain combines TRBV6-6 with TRBJ1-2; D is undetermined. From germline, CDR1 is MNHNY and CDR2 SVGAGI (reference sequence). V gave up 4 bases and J gave up 4 bases, with 10 bases separating them. The CDR3 is 13 residues long. CDR3 region: CASSSGRGYGYTF. The CDR3 DNA follows: TGTGCCAGCAGTTCGGGGAGAGGCTATGGCTACACCTTC.

This clone was counted a single time. This rearrangement joins TRBV6-5 to TRBJ2-7; 9 bases match TRBD2. J gave up 2 bases and V 1 base, and 6 bases lay outside the gene matches. The CDR3 is 16 residues long. Germline V CDR1 and CDR2: MNHEY, SVGAGI. As DNA, the CDR3 is TGTGCCAGCAGTTACTTACGGCTAGCGGGGACCTACGAGCAGTACTTC. This translates into CASSYLRLAGTYEQYF.

The chain links TRBV6-5 to TRBJ2-1; perhaps TRBD2 as D (6 bases). The CDR3 runs to 14 residues. From germline, CDR1 is MNHEY and CDR2 SVGAGI. With 7 bases removed from V and 7 bases from J, the gap between germline ends came to 17 bases. Written as DNA, the CDR3 is TGTGCCAGCATAGCGGACCCCTCAGGGAATGAGCAGTTCTTC. Its translation: CASIADPSGNEQFF.

As concerns this clone: In the same sample, other DNA sequences code for this CDR3. This chain uses TRBV5-1 with TRBJ1-3, with D possibly TRBD1 on 5 matching bases. The CDR3 spans 14 residues. The ends were cut back, 0 bases at V and 4 bases at J, with 8 bases in the middle. Germline CDR1 SGHRS, CDR2 YFSETQ. CDR3 bases: TGCGCCAGCAGCTTGGCAGGGTACGGAAACACCATATATTTT. It codes for CASSLAGYGNTIYF.

The genes are TRBV7-3 and TRBJ2-5, with 8 bases fitting TRBD2. Per the germline V gene, CDR1 is SGHTA and CDR2 is FQGTGA. Germline trimming cut 3 bases from V and 2 bases from J; bases unmatched to any gene: 5. The CDR3 extends over 15 amino acids. For the CDR3, the DNA is TGTGCCAGCAGCTTGGCTGGCGGGGGGCAAGAGACCCAGTACTTC. Its translation is CASSLAGGGQETQYF.

The J gene is TRBJ1-1, the V gene TRBV19; D is unclear. Looked up from germline, CDR1 is LNHDA and CDR2 is SQIVND (reference sequence). V lost 8 bases and J lost 2, with 12 bases in between. The CDR3 consists of 13 residues. Written as DNA, the CDR3 is TGTGCCAGTGGGCGGGTTAGTAACACTGAAGCTTTCTTT. This sequence encodes CASGRVSNTEAFF.

Only one count was recorded for this clone. J is TRBJ1-2 and V is TRBV11-2; D may be TRBD1 (6 bases). Between the trimmed V and J ends, which lost 6 bases and 8 bases, there was a span of 19 bases. The CDR3 covers 14 residues. Germline V gives CDR1 SGHAT, CDR2 FQNNGV. For the CDR3, the DNA is TGTGCCAGCAGATTAATTCGGGGGGCGGGCGGCTACACCTTC. The encoded protein is CASRLIRGAGGYTF.

This clone was observed a single time. The chain links TRBV11-2 to TRBJ1-2, with 8 nucleotides matching TRBD1. The CDR3 totals 15 residues. The germline CDR1 and CDR2 sequences are SGHAT and FQNNGV. J lost 2 bases, V lost 1 base, and 3 bases had no gene match. The CDR3 is CASSLGDRSNYGYTF. Written as DNA, the CDR3 is TGTGCCAGCAGCTTAGGGGACAGGTCCAACTATGGCTACACCTTC.

The chain couples TRBV7-6 to TRBJ1-6, with TRBD1 identical over 11 bases. CDR1 and CDR2 from the germline V gene are SGHVS and FNYEAQ. The CDR3 is 15 residues long. Losses at the gene ends were 5 bases for V and 10 bases for J; bases not matched to a gene: 7. CDR3 nucleotide sequence: TGTGCCAGCAGCACTGGGACAGGGGGAGACTCACCCCTCCACTTT. It encodes CASSTGTGGDSPLHF.

The genes are TRBV5-1 and TRBJ2-7; D unclear. The CDR3 consists of 13 residues. Trimming cost V 0 bases and J 5 bases, with 9 bases left between them. The germline gives CDR1 SGHRS, CDR2 YFSETQ. CDR3 sequence: CASSLVGVHEQYF. The CDR3 DNA is TGCGCCAGCAGCTTGGTTGGAGTACACGAGCAGTACTTC.

The V call is TRBV4-1, the J call TRBJ1-5; D is ambiguous. V gave up 5 bases and J gave up 1 base, with 12 bases separating them. The germline CDR1 and CDR2 sequences are MGHRA and YSYEKL. CDR3 length: 15 residues. The CDR3 loop reads CASSAMAGSNQPQHF. CDR3 DNA: TGCGCCAGCAGCGCTATGGCCGGGAGCAATCAGCCCCAGCATTTT.

CDR3 in DNA: TGTGCCAGTAGTACCCGGGACAAGGGATACAATGAGCAGTTCTTC. This codes for CASSTRDKGYNEQFF. The rearrangement joins TRBV19 to TRBJ2-1; D might be TRBD1 (6 bases). This CDR3 is 15 amino acids long. Germline CDR1 LNHDA, CDR2 SQIVND (reference sequence). The V and J ends lost 4 bases and 4 bases respectively, with 14 bases between them.

This clone was observed a few times. The chain employs TRBV19 and TRBJ1-5; 7 bases map to TRBD1. Losses at the gene ends were 5 bases for V and 3 bases for J; bases not matched to a gene: 7. Germline V gene lookup returns CDR1 LNHDA and CDR2 SQIVND (reference sequence). CDR3 size: 15 residues. The chain's CDR3 is CASSRRQGLNQPQHF. In DNA, the CDR3 is TGTGCCAGTAGTCGGAGACAGGGTCTCAATCAGCCCCAGCATTTT.

V gene TRBV2 combines with J gene TRBJ1-1, with D unresolved. Germline V gives CDR1 SNHLY, CDR2 FYNNEI. This CDR3 is built from 13 residues. V was trimmed by 5 bases and J by 3 bases, leaving 10 bases between them. This CDR3 reads CASSQQQDTEAFF. DNA of the CDR3: TGTGCCAGCAGTCAACAGCAGGACACTGAAGCTTTCTTT.

This clone was observed a single time. The genes are TRBV29-1 and TRBJ2-5, with a weak D call TRBD2 (5 bases). There are 12 residues in the CDR3. V lost 6 bases and J lost 0, with 8 bases in between. Per germline, CDR1 SQVTM and CDR2 ANQGSEA. The CDR3 coding sequence is TGCAGCGTGGAGGAGTACCAAGAGACCCAGTACTTC. Translated: CSVEEYQETQYF.

The genes are TRBV6-1 and TRBJ1-5; 8 bases are a match to TRBD1. Germline values: CDR1 MNHNS, CDR2 SASEGT. The length of the CDR3 is 13 residues. The V segment lost 8 bases and the J segment 7 bases; nucleotides outside the gene matches: 7. CDR3 loop: CASSKDREQPQHF. The CDR3 bases are TGTGCCAGCTCAAAGGACAGGGAACAGCCCCAGCATTTT.